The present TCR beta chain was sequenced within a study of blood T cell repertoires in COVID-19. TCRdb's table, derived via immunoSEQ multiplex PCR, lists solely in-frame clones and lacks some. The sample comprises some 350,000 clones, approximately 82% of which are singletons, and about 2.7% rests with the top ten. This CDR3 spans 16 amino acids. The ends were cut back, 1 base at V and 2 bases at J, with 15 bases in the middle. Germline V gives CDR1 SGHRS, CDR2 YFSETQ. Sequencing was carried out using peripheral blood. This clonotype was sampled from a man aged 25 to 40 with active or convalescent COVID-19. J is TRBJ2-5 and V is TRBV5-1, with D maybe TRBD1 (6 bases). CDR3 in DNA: TGCGCCAGCAGCTTGTCAACGTCGACAGGACAAGAGACCCAGTACTTC. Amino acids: CASSLSTSTGQETQYF.